Each of the 15 T cell receptor beta chains below was sequenced from the same sample in a study of blood T cell repertoires in COVID-19. Profiling relied on immunoSEQ multiplex PCR, and the TCRdb table lists in-frame clones only, not all of them. The sample carries under 200,000 clones, around 87% recorded once. Sequencing was done on a sample of peripheral blood. These receptors all come from a man aged 35 to 55 with active or convalescent COVID-19.

The chain couples TRBV15 to TRBJ1-2; weak D call: TRBD1 (6 bases). Germline V CDR1 and CDR2: LNHNV, YYDKDF (reference sequence). This CDR3 has 12 residues. The V end lost 2 bases, the J end lost 5 bases, and 6 bases lay between the germline ends. The CDR3 loop is CATSRQGYGYTF. The CDR3 nucleotides are TGTGCCACCAGCAGACAGGGGTATGGCTACACCTTC.

This clone was detected ten times or more. This chain links TRBV11-2 with TRBJ2-2; D gene ambiguous. The V gene lost 4 bases and the J gene lost 3 bases, with 3 bases spanning the gap. This CDR3 comprises 12 residues. Germline V gives CDR1 SGHAT, CDR2 FQNNGV. CDR3 in DNA: TGTGCCAGCAGCTCCGACACCGGGGAGCTGTTTTTT. Translating it yields CASSSDTGELFF.

The CDR3 DNA is TGCGCCAGCAGCCAAGGGAGCGGGGGCATCGAGACCCAGTACTTC. This gives the protein CASSQGSGGIETQYF. This chain connects TRBV4-1 to TRBJ2-5; 8 bases align to TRBD2. CDR3 size: 15 residues. CDR1 MGHRA and CDR2 YSYEKL come from the germline V gene. The trim removed 1 base at V and 5 bases at J, leaving 6 bases unmatched.

This chain connects TRBV11-2 to TRBJ2-1, with 13 bases that match TRBD2. Germline V lookup: CDR1 SGHAT, CDR2 FQNNGV. The CDR3 extends over 15 amino acids. V shed 3 bases, J shed 4 bases, and the junction held 0 bases outside the gene matches. CDR3 sequence reads: CASSLTSGGYNEQFF. The DNA of the CDR3 is TGTGCCAGCAGCTTGACTAGCGGGGGGTACAATGAGCAGTTCTTC.

This clone was observed a single time. V usage is TRBV5-1 and J usage is TRBJ1-2, with a tentative D call TRBD1 (6 bases). V was pared by 5 bases and J by 8 bases, with 13 bases between. Germline V gene data show CDR1 as SGHRS and CDR2 as YFSETQ. The CDR3 spans 12 residues. CDR3 region: CASRQGGQGYTF. In DNA, the CDR3 is TGCGCCAGCAGACAGGGAGGGCAGGGCTACACCTTC.

This clone was seen a few times. The V gene is TRBV4-2, the J gene TRBJ2-2; 10 nucleotides agree with TRBD2. Germline CDR1 and CDR2: LGHNA and YNFKEQ. The CDR3 spans 18 residues. The V and J ends lost 0 bases and 3 bases, in that order; junction bases with no gene match: 7. CDR3 in amino acids: CASSQEIEGLADTGELFF. DNA for the CDR3: TGTGCCAGCAGCCAAGAGATAGAAGGACTAGCGGACACCGGGGAGCTGTTTTTT.

This clone was seen a single time. CDR3 coding DNA: TGTGCCATCAGTGAGGTAGTAAACACTGAAGCTTTCTTT. The encoded protein is CAISEVVNTEAFF. V gene TRBV10-3 combines with J gene TRBJ1-1, with unresolved D. Germline assignment: CDR1 ENHRY and CDR2 SYGVKD. The CDR3 is 13 amino acids. V was shortened by 2 bases and J by 2 bases, with 6 bases between the two germline ends.

The V gene is TRBV6-1, the J gene TRBJ1-5; D not certain. The CDR3 totals 16 residues. V shed 2 bases and J shed 5 bases, with 16 bases lying between them. Germline V lookup: CDR1 MNHNS, CDR2 SASEGT. This CDR3 is CASSELVRRLDQPQHF. The CDR3 nucleotides are TGTGCCAGCAGTGAATTGGTACGGCGGCTAGATCAGCCCCAGCATTTT.

This clone was recorded once. V and J are TRBV5-1 and TRBJ2-5; D is perhaps TRBD1 (6 bases). The CDR3 length is 13 residues. V was pared by 4 bases and J by 5 bases, with 12 bases between. CDR1 is SGHRS and CDR2 is YFSETQ in the germline V gene. The DNA for the CDR3 is TGCGCCAGCAGCCTCACAGGGTCCGAGACCCAGTACTTC. Its translation is CASSLTGSETQYF.

This clone was seen only once. This chain joins TRBV27 and TRBJ2-5, with TRBD2 matching over 12 bases. With 8 bases clipped from V and 7 bases from J, the junction kept 11 bases outside the gene matches. The length of the CDR3 is 15 residues. Per germline, CDR1 MNHEY and CDR2 SMNVEV (reference sequence). CDR3 region: CASSSTSGGVRTQYF. For the CDR3, the DNA is TGTGCCAGCTCTTCGACTAGCGGGGGCGTGCGGACCCAGTACTTC.

This chain connects TRBV3-1 (or the pseudogene TRBV3-2) to TRBJ1-5; 9 positions match TRBD1. Germline CDR1 and CDR2: LGHDT and YNNKEL (reference sequence). The V segment lost 4 bases and the J segment 6 bases; nucleotides outside the gene matches: 7. The CDR3 sequence is 15 residues long. CDR3 region: CASSPTGGRGQPQHF. CDR3 nucleotide sequence: TGTGCCAGCAGCCCAACAGGGGGCAGAGGTCAGCCCCAGCATTTT.

The chain employs TRBV30 and TRBJ1-2; 7 bases fit TRBD1. Germline assignment: CDR1 GTSNPN and CDR2 SVGIG (reference sequence). CDR3 length: 14 residues. Losses at the gene ends were 5 bases for V and 1 base for J; bases not matched to a gene: 7. The CDR3 DNA follows: TGTGCCTGGGACCCGACAGGGATTAACTATGGCTACACCTTC. It yields the protein CAWDPTGINYGYTF.

V is TRBV5-8 and J is TRBJ2-7; D ambiguous. The CDR3 totals 9 residues. Per the germline V gene, CDR1 is SGHTS and CDR2 is YDEGEE. The V gene lost 2 bases and the J gene lost 12 bases, with 6 bases spanning the gap. CDR3 DNA: TGTGCCAGCAGCTTCTCCCCGTACTTC. Its translation is CASSFSPYF.

The gene calls are TRBV7-9 and TRBJ1-2; 7 bases align to TRBD1. There are 13 residues in the CDR3. Germline V lookup: CDR1 SEHNR, CDR2 FQNEAQ (reference sequence). V trimming: 8 bases; J trimming: 0 bases; junction bases outside the gene matches: 3. The CDR3 loop is CASRGQTNYGYTF. As DNA, the CDR3 is TGTGCCAGCCGGGGACAGACTAACTATGGCTACACCTTC.

Only a few counts were recorded for this clone. The gene calls are TRBV6-2 or TRBV6-3 and TRBJ1-1, with TRBD1 matching over 9 bases. Germline V gene sequence: CDR1 MNHEY, CDR2 SVGEGT. This CDR3 is 13 amino acids long. The V segment lost 1 base and the J segment 11 bases; nucleotides outside the gene matches: 5. CDR3 loop: CASSYYTGGEAFF. The CDR3 nucleotides read TGTGCCAGCAGTTACTACACAGGGGGCGAGGCTTTCTTT.